This entry describes one T cell receptor (beta chain). This sample stems from a study of blood T cell repertoires in COVID-19. Study-level background: The United States, Italy and Spain supplied acute and convalescent COVID-19 samples. T cells, B-cell-depleted T cells, or PBMCs supplied cDNA or gDNA.

Seattle cases were enrolled at active infection and followed longitudinally. V trimming: 0 bases; J trimming: 3 bases; junction bases outside the gene matches: 5. The CDR3 consists of 15 residues. CDR1 and CDR2 from the germline V gene are LGHDT and YNNKEL (reference sequence). As processed by the authors: Cell counts per sample came from amplifying reference gene primers. Profiling relied on immunoSEQ multiplex PCR, and the TCRdb table lists in-frame clones only, not all of them. D and trimming come from the DNA, and the V and J calls and clone size come from that table. The sample records about 170,000 clones, more than 85% being singletons.

This chain connects TRBV3-1 (or the pseudogene TRBV3-2) to TRBJ2-7, with 7 positions matching TRBD2. The sequenced sample was peripheral blood. This sequence was found in a man in his fifties or sixties with COVID-19, enrolled during active disease. CDR3 DNA: TGTGCCAGCAGCCAAGAAGTGGCTAGCGGCTACGAGCAGTACTTC. It translates to CASSQEVASGYEQYF.